This T cell receptor (beta chain) derives from a study of monozygotic twins with inflammatory bowel disease. Reprocessing the 5' RACE reads, TCRdb reports a single entry for every CDR3 protein and omits DNA. The sample is made up of just over 300,000 distinct CDR3 sequences, and the top ten hold roughly 5.8% of it. CDR1 and CDR2 from the germline V gene are SGHNT and YENEEA. The CDR3 has 13 residues. Sample: blood. The clonotype originates from a human donor with ulcerative colitis or Crohn's disease, or a healthy co-twin of an affected twin (not recorded which). This chain joins TRBV11-3 and TRBJ2-5; there is no DNA to check the TCRdb D call of TRBD1. The CDR3 reads CASSFGGPETQYF.